The 18 T cell receptor beta chains in this list originate from one sample, sequenced in a study of T cells of healthy individuals. TCRdb processed the 5' RACE reads anew with MiXCR; each CDR3 protein has one entry. The repertoire includes some 100,000 distinct CDR3 sequences, under 20% of them detected once, and around 6.4% sits in the top ten. These receptors came from a human donor in good health.

The chain links TRBV6-5 to TRBJ1-6, with D perhaps matching TRBD1 (6 bases). V was clipped by 5 bases and J by 6 bases, with 11 bases between them. Per the germline V gene, CDR1 is MNHEY and CDR2 is SVGAGI. The CDR3 is 14 amino acids. The CDR3 loop is CASSRDNPNSPLHF. CDR3 in DNA: TGTGCCAGCAGTCGGGACAACCCTAATTCACCCCTCCACTTT.

The chain employs TRBV5-4 and TRBJ2-3; D is ambiguous. There are 12 residues in the CDR3. Looked up from germline, CDR1 is SGHNT and CDR2 is YYREEE (reference sequence). Trimming stripped 4 bases from V and 7 bases from J, with 10 bases between. The CDR3 DNA is TGTGCCAGCAGCCTGACCGGGTATACGCAGTATTTT. The encoded protein is CASSLTGYTQYF.

The chain is built from TRBV7-2 and TRBJ2-5; 9 nucleotides line up with TRBD2. Germline assignment: CDR1 SGHTA and CDR2 FQGNSA. The junction had 6 bases not matched to a gene; V was cut back by 0 bases and J by 1 base. The CDR3 extends over 17 amino acids. CDR3 protein: CASSLARASGAQETQYF. The CDR3 DNA is TGTGCCAGCAGCTTAGCTCGGGCTAGCGGGGCCCAAGAGACCCAGTACTTC. Full variable domain (rest looked up from reference TRBV7-2 and TRBJ2-5): GAGVSQSPSNKVTEKGKDVELRCDPISGHTALYWYRQSLGQGLEFLIYFQGNSAPDKSGLPSDRFSAERTGGSVSTLTIQRTQQEDSAVYLCASSLARASGAQETQYFGPGTRLLVL.

The J gene is TRBJ2-6, the V gene TRBV4-2, with D possibly being TRBD2 (5 bases). V lost 3 bases to trimming and J lost 1 base, with 10 bases between them. Germline assignment: CDR1 LGHNA and CDR2 YNFKEQ. The CDR3 runs 16 residues. CDR3 amino acids: CASSHGRRSGANVLTF. In DNA, the CDR3 is TGTGCCAGCAGCCATGGAAGGAGGTCTGGGGCCAACGTCCTGACTTTC.

The sample holds a few counts of this clonotype. The chain has TRBV7-2 and TRBJ1-2; D perhaps matches TRBD1 (6 bases). In germline, CDR1 is SGHTA, CDR2 FQGNSA. The CDR3 consists of 15 residues. The V end was cut by 4 bases, the J end by 6 bases, with 18 bases between. For the CDR3, the DNA is TGTGCCAGCAGCTCCAACGGGGGGCGCGAGGATGGCTACACCTTC. Its translation is CASSSNGGREDGYTF.

The rearrangement uses TRBV28 and TRBJ2-7, with a weak D call TRBD1 (6 bases). Between the trimmed V and J ends, which lost 8 bases and 4 bases, there was a span of 21 bases. CDR1 is MDHEN and CDR2 is SYDVKM in the germline V gene. The CDR3 is 15 amino acids. The DNA of the CDR3 is TGTGCCAGCGGATCGTTACAGGGCGCCAGGTACGAGCAGTACTTC. Translating it yields CASGSLQGARYEQYF.

The chain is built from TRBV7-6 and TRBJ2-3; D unresolved. Germline assignment: CDR1 SGHVS and CDR2 FNYEAQ. Deletions cut 5 bases from V and 8 bases from J, with 14 bases between. This CDR3 spans 13 amino acids. CDR3 amino acids: CASSPRTGATQYF. The CDR3 DNA reads TGTGCCAGCAGCCCCCGGACGGGTGCTACGCAGTATTTT.

Turning to this clonotype: A read error is possible here, since a much larger clone lies one base away. This chain links TRBV4-3 with TRBJ2-7; no clear D. The CDR3 covers 13 residues. The V gene lost 0 bases and the J gene lost 3 bases, with 6 bases spanning the gap. Germline values: CDR1 LGHNA, CDR2 YSLEER. DNA for the CDR3: TGCGCCAGCAGCCAAGAAGACATCTACGAGCAGTACTTC. This sequence encodes CASSQEDIYEQYF.

The chain is built from TRBV4-1 and TRBJ2-1, with a weak D call TRBD1 (5 bases). CDR3 size: 18 residues. From germline, CDR1 is MGHRA and CDR2 YSYEKL. Trimming left V 3 bases short and J 0 bases short, with 18 bases between. Here the CDR3 reads CASSQLFRARSSYNEQFF. The CDR3 nucleotides read TGCGCCAGCAGCCAGCTCTTCAGGGCCCGGAGCTCCTACAATGAGCAGTTCTTC.

The rearrangement uses TRBV2 and TRBJ2-7; D unclear. This CDR3 contains 12 residues. CDR1 is SNHLY, CDR2 FYNNEI, per germline. Trimming cost V 3 bases and J 7 bases, with 10 bases left between them. The CDR3 region is CASSDVRNEQYF. In DNA form, the CDR3 reads TGTGCCAGCAGTGATGTAAGGAATGAGCAGTACTTC. Full variable domain (remainder filled in from reference TRBV2 and TRBJ2-7): EPEVTQTPSHQVTQMGQEVILRCVPISNHLYFYWYRQILGQKVEFLVSFYNNEISEKSEIFDDQFSVERPDGSNFTLKIRSTKLEDSAMYFCASSDVRNEQYFGPGTRLTVT.

The V call is TRBV10-3, the J call TRBJ2-7; 7 bases align to TRBD2. Trimming at V came to 4 bases and at J to 0 bases, leaving 6 bases not matched to a gene. Germline CDR1 reads ENHRY; CDR2 reads SYGVKD. The CDR3 runs 15 residues. The CDR3: CAISVQPGGSYEQYF. CDR3 bases: TGTGCCATCAGTGTTCAGCCGGGAGGCTCCTACGAGCAGTACTTC.

This clonotype occurred a few times. J is TRBJ2-7 and V is TRBV7-2; D might be TRBD1 (6 bases). Germline CDR1 reads SGHTA; CDR2 reads FQGNSA. CDR3 length: 13 amino acids. V gave up 0 bases and J gave up 4 bases, with 7 bases separating them. The CDR3 nucleotides read TGTGCCAGCAGCTTAGCCGGACAGTACGAGCAGTACTTC. Translating gives CASSLAGQYEQYF. The full variable domain, in which reference TRBV7-2 and TRBJ2-7 provide the parts outside the CDR3, is GAGVSQSPSNKVTEKGKDVELRCDPISGHTALYWYRQSLGQGLEFLIYFQGNSAPDKSGLPSDRFSAERTGGSVSTLTIQRTQQEDSAVYLCASSLAGQYEQYFGPGTRLTVT.

The chain joins TRBV12-2 to TRBJ2-2; the table's D gene call, TRBD1, was not cross checked with the DNA. TRBV12-2 is assigned pseudogene status. The CDR3 runs 16 residues. The CDR3 sequence is CASLELGDRVTGELFF. DNA of the CDR3: TGTGCAAGTCTCGAACTCGGGGACAGGGTTACCGGGGAGCTGTTTTTT.

This clonotype was seen many times. This chain uses TRBV29-1 with TRBJ1-1; a possible D gene is TRBD1 (6 bases). CDR3 length: 14 amino acids. The V gene's germline CDR1 is SQVTM and CDR2 ANQGSEA. Trimming cost V 6 bases and J 4 bases, with 18 bases left between them. The DNA of the CDR3 is TGCAGCGTCGAATCAGGGGTAGCAGGCACTGAAGCTTTCTTT. Encoded protein: CSVESGVAGTEAFF.

In regard to this clonotype: One junction end does not reproduce the germline sequence, and a read error may be involved. The chain employs TRBV7-6 and TRBJ2-3; 11 nucleotides agree with TRBD1. CDR3 size: 15 residues. Germline lookup yields CDR1 SGHVS and CDR2 FNYEAQ. The CDR3 loop is CVSSSPGQGGDTQYF. The DNA for the CDR3 is TGTGTCAGCAGCTCCCCGGGACAGGGGGGAGATACGCAGTATTTT.

The rearrangement links TRBV6-5 to TRBJ1-5, with D unresolved. The CDR3 has 13 residues. V lost 2 bases and J 0 bases, leaving 2 bases between the germline ends. Per germline, CDR1 MNHEY and CDR2 SVGAGI. The CDR3 here is CASSYSSNQPQHF. The CDR3 DNA follows: TGTGCCAGCAGTTACAGTAGCAATCAGCCCCAGCATTTT.

The chain employs TRBV3-1 and TRBJ2-2, with 11 bases fitting TRBD2. The germline V gene has CDR1 LGHDT and CDR2 YNNKEL (reference sequence). V was clipped by 1 base and J by 7 bases; unmatched bases: 8. This CDR3 comprises 17 residues. CDR3 sequence: CASSQGQAGLAGGELFF. The CDR3 region has the DNA TGTGCCAGCAGCCAAGGCCAGGCCGGACTAGCGGGCGGGGAGCTGTTTTTT. Looking up the rest from reference TRBV3-1 and TRBJ2-2 gives the full variable domain: DTAVSQTPKYLVTQMGNDKSIKCEQNLGHDTMYWYKQDSKKFLKIMFSYNNKELIINETVPNRFSPKSPDKAHLNLHINSLELGDSAVYFCASSQGQAGLAGGELFFGEGSRLTVL.

This clonotype was observed at least ten times. V usage is TRBV5-5 and J usage is TRBJ2-2; D may be TRBD1 (5 bases). Trimming removed 0 bases at V and 1 base at J, with 10 bases between. CDR3 length equals 16 residues. CDR1 is SGHKS and CDR2 is YYEKEE in the germline V gene (reference sequence). CDR3 protein: CASSLGSGWNTGELFF. The CDR3 coding sequence is TGTGCCAGCAGCTTGGGATCAGGGTGGAACACCGGGGAGCTGTTTTTT.